This TCR beta chain emerged from a study of blood T cell repertoires in COVID-19. Study as a whole: Sites in the United States, Italy and Spain provided acute and convalescent COVID-19 samples. T cells, B-cell-depleted T cells, or PBMCs provided the cDNA or gDNA that served as material.

The germline CDR1 and CDR2 sequences are SGHNT and YENEEA. Losses at the gene ends were 5 bases for V and 7 bases for J; bases not matched to a gene: 6. This CDR3 has 14 amino acids. As originally analysed: Counts of nucleated cells, estimated from reference gene primer amplification, were obtained. TCRdb keeps only in-frame clones here, not all; method: immunoSEQ multiplex PCR. V and J calls and clone size are those listed in that table; D and trimming were worked out from the DNA. The profile shows 250,000 to 300,000 clones, just under 90% of them singletons. This TCR derives from a woman aged 35 to 49 with acute or convalescent COVID-19. Input material: peripheral blood. This chain connects TRBV11-3 to TRBJ2-1; 9 bases match TRBD1. CDR3: CASSHRDRDNEQFF. In nucleotides, the CDR3 is TGTGCCAGCAGCCACCGGGACAGGGATAATGAGCAGTTCTTC.